This T cell receptor beta chain was sequenced in a study of control samples from healthy donors and cancer patients. Repertoires were generated with immunoSEQ multiplex PCR, while TCRdb's copy carries only in-frame clones and drops some. Here the sample spans about 74,000 clones, around nine tenths being singletons. This clone was counted once. Trimming took 0 bases from V and 7 from J, leaving 13 bases between them. This CDR3 is built from 15 residues. Germline V gives CDR1 MNHEY, CDR2 SVGAGI. The gene calls are TRBV6-5 and TRBJ2-1, with a possible D match to TRBD1 (5 bases). The source material was blood. This receptor was identified in a woman aged 50 to 60 in good health. This CDR3 reads CASSYSIQVKNEQFF. For the CDR3, the DNA is TGTGCCAGCAGTTACTCCATACAGGTTAAAAATGAGCAGTTCTTC.